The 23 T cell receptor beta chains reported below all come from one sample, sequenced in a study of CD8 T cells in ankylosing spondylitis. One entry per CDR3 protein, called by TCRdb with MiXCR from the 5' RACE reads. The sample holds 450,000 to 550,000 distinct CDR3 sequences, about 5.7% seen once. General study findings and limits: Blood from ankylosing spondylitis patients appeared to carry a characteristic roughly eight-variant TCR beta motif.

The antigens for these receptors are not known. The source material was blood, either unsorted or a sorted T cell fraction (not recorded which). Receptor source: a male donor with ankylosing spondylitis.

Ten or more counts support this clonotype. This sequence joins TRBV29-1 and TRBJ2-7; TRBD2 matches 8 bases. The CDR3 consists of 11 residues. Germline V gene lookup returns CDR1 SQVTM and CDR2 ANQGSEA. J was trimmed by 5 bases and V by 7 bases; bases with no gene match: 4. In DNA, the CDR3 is TGCAGCGCCGGGGGGGGGGACGAGCAGTACTTC. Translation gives CSAGGGDEQYF.

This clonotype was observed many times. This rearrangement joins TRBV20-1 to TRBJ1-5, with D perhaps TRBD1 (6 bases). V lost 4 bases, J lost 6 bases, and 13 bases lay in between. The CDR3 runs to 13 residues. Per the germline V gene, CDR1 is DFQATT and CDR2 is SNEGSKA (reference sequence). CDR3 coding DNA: TGCAGTGCTACGGACAGCGGTACTCAGCCCCAGCATTTT. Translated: CSATDSGTQPQHF.

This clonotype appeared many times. CDR3 residues: CASSAGTGSSYNSPLHF. The CDR3 nucleotides read TGCGCCAGCAGCGCCGGGACAGGGAGCTCCTATAATTCACCCCTCCACTTT. The chain employs TRBV5-1 and TRBJ1-6, with 9 bases matching TRBD1. From germline, CDR1 is SGHRS and CDR2 YFSETQ. The CDR3 has 17 amino acids. V shed 4 bases and J 0 bases; nucleotides not matched to a gene: 5.

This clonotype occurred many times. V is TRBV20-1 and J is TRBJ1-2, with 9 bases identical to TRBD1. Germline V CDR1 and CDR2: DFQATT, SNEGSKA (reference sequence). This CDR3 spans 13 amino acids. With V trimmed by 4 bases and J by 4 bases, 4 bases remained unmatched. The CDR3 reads CSAIPGQGYGYTF. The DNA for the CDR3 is TGCAGTGCTATTCCGGGACAGGGCTATGGCTACACCTTC.

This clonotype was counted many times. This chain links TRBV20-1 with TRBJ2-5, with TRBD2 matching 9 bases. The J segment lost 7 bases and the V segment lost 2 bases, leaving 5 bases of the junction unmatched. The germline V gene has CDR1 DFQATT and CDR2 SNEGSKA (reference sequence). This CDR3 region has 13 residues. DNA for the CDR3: TGCAGTGCTAGATCAAGAGCGGGAGGGACCCAGTACTTC. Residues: CSARSRAGGTQYF.

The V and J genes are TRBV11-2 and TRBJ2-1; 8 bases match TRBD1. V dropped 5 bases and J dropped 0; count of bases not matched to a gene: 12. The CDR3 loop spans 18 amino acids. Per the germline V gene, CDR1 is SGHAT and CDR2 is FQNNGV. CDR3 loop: CASSETGAPLSSYNEQFF. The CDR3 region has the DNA TGTGCCAGCAGCGAGACAGGGGCCCCCCTTAGCTCCTACAATGAGCAGTTCTTC.

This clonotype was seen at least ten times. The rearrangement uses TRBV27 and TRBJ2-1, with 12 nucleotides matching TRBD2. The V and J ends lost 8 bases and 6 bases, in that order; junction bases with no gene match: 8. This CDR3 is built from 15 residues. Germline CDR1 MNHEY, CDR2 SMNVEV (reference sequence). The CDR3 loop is CASRRGLAGINEQFF. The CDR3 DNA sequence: TGTGCCAGCCGCCGTGGACTAGCGGGGATCAATGAGCAGTTCTTC.

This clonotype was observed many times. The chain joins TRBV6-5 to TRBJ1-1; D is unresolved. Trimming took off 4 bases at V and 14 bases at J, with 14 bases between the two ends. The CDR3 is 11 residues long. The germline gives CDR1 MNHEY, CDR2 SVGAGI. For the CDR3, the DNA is TGTGCCAGCAGTTTCGCCCGGTTTTGGTTCTTT. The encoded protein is CASSFARFWFF.

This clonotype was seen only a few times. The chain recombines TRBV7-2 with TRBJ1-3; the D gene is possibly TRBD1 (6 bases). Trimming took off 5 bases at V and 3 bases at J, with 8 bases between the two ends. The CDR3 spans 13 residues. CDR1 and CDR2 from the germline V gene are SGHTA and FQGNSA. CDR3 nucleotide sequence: TGTGCCAGCAGCCAGACAGGTGGAAACACCATATATTTT. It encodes CASSQTGGNTIYF.

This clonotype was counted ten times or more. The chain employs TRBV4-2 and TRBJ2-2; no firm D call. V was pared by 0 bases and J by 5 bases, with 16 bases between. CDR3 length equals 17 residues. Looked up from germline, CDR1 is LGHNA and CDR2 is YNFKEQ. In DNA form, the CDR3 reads TGTGCCAGCAGCCAAGATATGAGGCCTCTAAGTACCGGGGAGCTGTTTTTT. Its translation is CASSQDMRPLSTGELFF.

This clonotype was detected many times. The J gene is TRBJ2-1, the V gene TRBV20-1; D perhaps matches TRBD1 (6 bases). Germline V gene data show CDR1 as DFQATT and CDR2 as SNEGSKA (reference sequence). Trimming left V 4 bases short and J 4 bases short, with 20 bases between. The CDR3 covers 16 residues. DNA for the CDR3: TGCAGTGCTATAGGGTGGGAAGGGGGTAGTTACAATGAGCAGTTCTTC. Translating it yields CSAIGWEGGSYNEQFF.

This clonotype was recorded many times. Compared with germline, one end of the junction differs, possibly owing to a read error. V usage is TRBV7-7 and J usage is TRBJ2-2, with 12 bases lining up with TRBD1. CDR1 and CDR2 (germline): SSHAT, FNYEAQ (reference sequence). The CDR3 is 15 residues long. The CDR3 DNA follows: TGTGCTAGCAGCCACGGGACAGGGGGCAGCGGGGAGCTGTTTTTT. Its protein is CASSHGTGGSGELFF.

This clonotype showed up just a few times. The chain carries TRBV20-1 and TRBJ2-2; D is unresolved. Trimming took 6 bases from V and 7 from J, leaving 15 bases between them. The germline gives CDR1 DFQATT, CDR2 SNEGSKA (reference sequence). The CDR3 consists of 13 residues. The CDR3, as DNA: TGCAGTGCCTCGTCCCAAGGGATCGGGGAGCTGTTTTTT. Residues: CSASSQGIGELFF.

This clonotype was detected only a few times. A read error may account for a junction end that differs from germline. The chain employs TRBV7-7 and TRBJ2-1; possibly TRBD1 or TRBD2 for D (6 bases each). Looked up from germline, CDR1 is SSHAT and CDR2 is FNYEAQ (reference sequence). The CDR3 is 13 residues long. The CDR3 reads CASSTGTYNEQFF. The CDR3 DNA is TGTGCTAGCAGCACAGGGACTTACAATGAGCAGTTCTTC.

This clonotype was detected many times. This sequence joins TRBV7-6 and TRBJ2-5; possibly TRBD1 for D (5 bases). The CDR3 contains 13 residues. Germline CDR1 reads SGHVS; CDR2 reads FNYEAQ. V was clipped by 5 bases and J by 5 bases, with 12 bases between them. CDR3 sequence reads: CASSRWGRETQYF. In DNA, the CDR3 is TGTGCCAGCAGCCGGTGGGGCAGGGAGACCCAGTACTTC.

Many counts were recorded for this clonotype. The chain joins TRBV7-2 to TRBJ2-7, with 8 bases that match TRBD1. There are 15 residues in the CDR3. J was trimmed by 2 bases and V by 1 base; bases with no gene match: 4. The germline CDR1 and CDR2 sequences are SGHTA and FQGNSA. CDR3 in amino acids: CASSLVGTGTYEQYF. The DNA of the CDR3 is TGTGCCAGCAGCTTAGTAGGGACAGGAACCTACGAGCAGTACTTC.

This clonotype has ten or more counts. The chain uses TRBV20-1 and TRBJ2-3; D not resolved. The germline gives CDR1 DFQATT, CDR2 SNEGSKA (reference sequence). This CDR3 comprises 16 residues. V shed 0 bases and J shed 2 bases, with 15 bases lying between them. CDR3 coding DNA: TGCAGTGCTAGAGATCTCCACACTTCCCCCACAGATACGCAGTATTTT. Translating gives CSARDLHTSPTDTQYF.

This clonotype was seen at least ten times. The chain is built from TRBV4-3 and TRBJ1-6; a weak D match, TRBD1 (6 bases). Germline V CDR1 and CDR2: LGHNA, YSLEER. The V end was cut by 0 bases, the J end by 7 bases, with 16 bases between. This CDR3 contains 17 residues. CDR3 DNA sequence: TGCGCCAGCAGCCAAGAGGGGTCCAGGGGCTGGAATTCACCCCTCCACTTT. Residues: CASSQEGSRGWNSPLHF.

The CDR3 region is CASSGTGARNTEAFF. The DNA for the CDR3 is TGTGCCAGCTCCGGGACAGGGGCCAGAAACACTGAAGCTTTCTTT. V gene TRBV7-9 combines with J gene TRBJ1-1; 10 bases align to TRBD1. The CDR3 is 15 amino acids. The V gene end was trimmed by 8 bases and the J gene end by 2 bases; junction bases not matched to a gene: 8. CDR1 is SEHNR and CDR2 is FQNEAQ in the germline V gene (reference sequence).

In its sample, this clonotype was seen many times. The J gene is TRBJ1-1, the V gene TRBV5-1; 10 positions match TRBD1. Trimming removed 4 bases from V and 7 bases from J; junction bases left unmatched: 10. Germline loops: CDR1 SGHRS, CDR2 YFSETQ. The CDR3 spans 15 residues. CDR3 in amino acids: CASSDPGQGTLEAFF. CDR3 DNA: TGCGCCAGCAGCGACCCGGGACAGGGGACCCTTGAAGCTTTCTTT. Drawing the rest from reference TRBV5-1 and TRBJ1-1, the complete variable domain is KAGVTQTPRYLIKTRGQQVTLSCSPISGHRSVSWYQQTPGQGLQFLFEYFSETQRNKGNFPGRFSGRQFSNSRSEMNVSTLELGDSALYLCASSDPGQGTLEAFFGQGTRLTVV.

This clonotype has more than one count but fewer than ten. CDR3 sequence (DNA): TGTGCCAGCACCCGGGACGGGTTAAATTCACCCCTCCACTTT. Translating gives CASTRDGLNSPLHF. The chain carries TRBV12-3 or TRBV12-4 and TRBJ1-6; a possible D gene is TRBD1 (5 bases). The CDR3 is 14 residues long. V was shortened by 7 bases and J by 7 bases, with 14 bases between the two germline ends.

CDR3 protein: CASLSGNSYEQYF. In nucleotides, the CDR3 is TGTGCCAGCTTGTCCGGGAACTCCTACGAGCAGTACTTC. This sequence joins TRBV2 and TRBJ2-7, with D possibly matching TRBD2 (5 bases). CDR3 size: 13 residues. Germline V CDR1 and CDR2: SNHLY, FYNNEI. With 8 bases removed from V and 0 bases from J, the gap between germline ends came to 11 bases.

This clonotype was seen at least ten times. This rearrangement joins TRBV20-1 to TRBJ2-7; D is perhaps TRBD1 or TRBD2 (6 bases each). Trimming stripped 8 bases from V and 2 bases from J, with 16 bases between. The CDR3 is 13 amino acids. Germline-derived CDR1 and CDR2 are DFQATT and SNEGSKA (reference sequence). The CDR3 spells CSWGKGGPYEQYF. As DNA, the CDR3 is TGCAGTTGGGGGAAGGGGGGACCCTACGAGCAGTACTTC.